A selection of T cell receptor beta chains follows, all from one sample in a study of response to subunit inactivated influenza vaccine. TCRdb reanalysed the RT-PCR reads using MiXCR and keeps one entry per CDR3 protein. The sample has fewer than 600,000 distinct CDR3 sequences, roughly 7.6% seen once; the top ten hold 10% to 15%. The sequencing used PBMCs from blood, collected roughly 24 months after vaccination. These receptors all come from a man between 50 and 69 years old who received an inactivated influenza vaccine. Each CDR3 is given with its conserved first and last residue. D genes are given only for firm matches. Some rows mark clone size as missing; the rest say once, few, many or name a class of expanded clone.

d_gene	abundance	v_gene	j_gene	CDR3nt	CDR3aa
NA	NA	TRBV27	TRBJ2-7	TGTGCCAGCAGTGCGACAGGCTTCAACGAGCAGTACTTC	CASSATGFNEQYF
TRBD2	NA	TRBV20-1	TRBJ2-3	TGCAGTGCTAGACCGAGCGGGAGGGCCGATACGCAGTATTTT	CSARPSGRADTQYF
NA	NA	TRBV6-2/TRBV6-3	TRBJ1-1	TGTGCCAGCAGTTACTTTCTGGTTGCGGCTGAAGCTTTCTTT	CASSYFLVAAEAFF
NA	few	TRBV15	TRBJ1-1	TGTGCCACCAGCAGAGAACGCGTCACTGAAGCTTTCTTT	CATSRERVTEAFF
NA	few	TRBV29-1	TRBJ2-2	TGCAGCGTTGACGTAACGAACACCGGGGAGCTGTTTTTT	CSVDVTNTGELFF
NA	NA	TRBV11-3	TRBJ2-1	TGTGCCAGCAGCTTAGACGGGAATCTCTACAATGAGCAGTTCTTC	CASSLDGNLYNEQFF
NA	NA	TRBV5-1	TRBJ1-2	TGCGCCAGCAGCCCCCGGCCACGGGGTTGGTATGGCTACACCTTC	CASSPRPRGWYGYTF
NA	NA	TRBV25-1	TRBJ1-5	TGTGCCAGCAGTGAAAGTAGGGGGGGAGAAGGTCTTCAGCCCCAGCATTTT	CASSESRGGEGLQPQHF
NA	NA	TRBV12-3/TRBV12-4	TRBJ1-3	TGTGCCAGCAGTTCAAGGTCCCTTTACTCTGGAAACACCATATATTTT	CASSSRSLYSGNTIYF
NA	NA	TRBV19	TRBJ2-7	TGTGCCAGTAGCCTTCGGGGATTTATGAACGAGCAGTACTTC	CASSLRGFMNEQYF
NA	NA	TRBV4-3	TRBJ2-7	TGCGCCAGCAGCCAGTACAGGACCGACTCCTACGAGCAGTACTTC	CASSQYRTDSYEQYF
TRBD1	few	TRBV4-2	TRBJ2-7	TGTGCCAGCAGCCATCCGGGACAGGGGTCCAACGAGCAGTACTTC	CASSHPGQGSNEQYF
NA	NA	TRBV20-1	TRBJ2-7	TGCAGTGCTAGAAACACGGGGTCCTACGAGCAGTACTTC	CSARNTGSYEQYF
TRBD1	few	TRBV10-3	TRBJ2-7	TGTGCCATCAGTGAGGGGACAGGGGGGCCCTACGAGCAGTACTTC	CAISEGTGGPYEQYF
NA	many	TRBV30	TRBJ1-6	TGTGCCTGGTCCAAACTCCGGATGGAGGATTCACCCCTCCACTTT	CAWSKLRMEDSPLHF
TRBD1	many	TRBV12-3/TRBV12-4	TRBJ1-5	TGTGCCAGCAGTCCTAGAGGACAGGGCAATCAGCCCCAGCATTTT	CASSPRGQGNQPQHF
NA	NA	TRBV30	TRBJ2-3	TGTGCCTGGAGTTTCGGGACTGACACAGATACGCAGTATTTT	CAWSFGTDTDTQYF
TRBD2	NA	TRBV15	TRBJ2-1	TGTGCCACCAGCAGACGCCTTTCCCCGGGACTAGCGGGGGATCGTTACAATGAGCAGTTCTTC	CATSRRLSPGLAGDRYNEQFF
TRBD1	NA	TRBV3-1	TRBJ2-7	TGTGCCAGCAGCCCCGTGACAGGGAAGTCCTACGAGCAGTACTTC	CASSPVTGKSYEQYF
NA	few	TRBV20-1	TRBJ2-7	TGCAGTGCTTACATACCGGGCCCTAGCTCCTACGAGCAGTACTTC	CSAYIPGPSSYEQYF
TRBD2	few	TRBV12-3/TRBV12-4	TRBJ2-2	TGTGCCAGCAGTTTTCGGGGGGCGAACACCGGGGAGCTGTTTTTT	CASSFRGANTGELFF
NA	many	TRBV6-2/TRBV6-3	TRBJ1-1	TGTGCCAGCAGTTACTCGACTAGAGGGCGATCCATGAACACTGAAGCTTTCTTT	CASSYSTRGRSMNTEAFF
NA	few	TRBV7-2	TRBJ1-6	TGTGCCAGCAGCTTACCCGCGGGGTACAATTCACCCCTCCACTTT	CASSLPAGYNSPLHF
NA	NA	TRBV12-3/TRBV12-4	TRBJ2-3	TGTGCCAGCAGCATCCGGACCGGCACAGATACGCAGTATTTT	CASSIRTGTDTQYF
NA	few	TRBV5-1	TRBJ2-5	TGCGCCAGCAGCTTGTGGGCAGAGTACCAAGAGACCCAGTACTTC	CASSLWAEYQETQYF
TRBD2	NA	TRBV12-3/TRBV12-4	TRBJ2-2	TGTGCCAGCATCCCCGGATCGAGCGGGAGGGGAAGCACCGGGGAGCTGTTTTTT	CASIPGSSGRGSTGELFF
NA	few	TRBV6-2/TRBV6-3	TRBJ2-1	TGTGCCAGCAGTTACTCACCAGCGGGTACTTACAATGAGCAGTTCTTC	CASSYSPAGTYNEQFF
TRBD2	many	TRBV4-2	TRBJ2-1	TGTGCCAGCAGCCAAGAAGACGGGGGGGCCTTGGAGCAGTTCTTC	CASSQEDGGALEQFF
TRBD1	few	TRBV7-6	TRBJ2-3	TGTGCCAGCAGCTTCGGGACAGGGGGCCCCGCAGATACGCAGTATTTT	CASSFGTGGPADTQYF
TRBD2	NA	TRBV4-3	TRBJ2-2	TGCGCCAGCAGCCAAGATCTAGCGGGAGTTCCCGGGGAGCTGTTTTTT	CASSQDLAGVPGELFF